The TCR beta chain under discussion was sequenced for a study of blood T cell repertoires in COVID-19. Using immunoSEQ multiplex PCR, the repertoire was profiled, and TCRdb retains in-frame clones only, with some absent. Among a few hundred thousand clones listed, around 89% were seen once. The germline V gene has CDR1 SGDLS and CDR2 YYNGEE. The CDR3 is 13 amino acids. Losses at the gene ends were 2 bases for V and 6 bases for J; bases not matched to a gene: 2. The receptor was isolated from an older woman with acute or convalescent COVID-19. The sample comprised peripheral blood. This chain connects TRBV9 to TRBJ1-5; 7 bases fit TRBD1. Here the CDR3 reads CASSVTGAQPQHF. Here the CDR3 DNA reads TGTGCCAGCAGCGTCACAGGGGCTCAGCCCCAGCATTTT.